The clone carrying this T cell receptor (beta chain) was observed a single time. The germline gene is not matched at one end of the junction; a read error may be the cause. This sample is part of a study of T cells in Graves' hyperthyroidism and ophthalmopathy. Authors of the study amplified TCR beta CDR3 regions from RNA transcripts. HTBI primers drove first-round RT-PCR of the TCR CDR3. One entry per CDR3 protein results from TCRdb running MiXCR on the multiplex PCR reads. The sample has just over 550,000 distinct CDR3 sequences, about 43% seen once. CDR1 and CDR2 from the germline V gene are SEHNR and FQNEAQ (reference sequence). The CDR3 contains 15 residues.

The sequence came from a woman younger than 30 with Graves' hyperthyroidism. The sample comprised peripheral blood or thyroid tissue (not recorded which). V and J are TRBV7-9 and TRBJ2-7, with TRBD1 as a possible D gene (5 bases). Written as DNA, the CDR3 is TGCGCCAGCAGCCAAGAACTGGACATCCGCTACGAGCAGTACTTC. Its protein is CASSQELDIRYEQYF.